Following are 21 T cell receptor beta chains from one sample sequenced in a study of T cells after posttransplantation cyclophosphamide (dated by TCRdb to about 2016). Library construction relied on the immunoSEQ multiplex PCR assay. Drawn from immuneACCESS, this table holds only the in-frame rearrangements with V and J called that TCRdb kept. Clones are partly lost; checked studies trace under half to an unresolved V gene and leave the rest unexplained. This sample gives some 45,000 clones in total; less than 95% of them show up just once. 2% to 2.5% of the sample goes to the ten largest clones. The intended sense of this specimen's treatment or condition label: high-dose cyclophosphamide on days +3 and +4 as single-agent GVHD prophylaxis. Patients in the PTCy group got busulfan and fludarabine conditioning, a marrow graft from a related or unrelated donor, and cyclophosphamide on days +3 and +4.

The specimen comprised PBMCs, sampled 55 to 70 days after allogeneic stem cell transplant with posttransplant cyclophosphamide. The receptor set was obtained from a male patient aged 55 to 70 who received an allogeneic stem cell transplant from a related donor and was CMV-positive. A transplant means some T cells may be of graft donor rather than patient origin.

The chain combines TRBV27 with TRBJ2-5, with D possibly being TRBD1 (6 bases). Per germline, CDR1 MNHEY and CDR2 SMNVEV (reference sequence). The CDR3 has 16 residues. Between the trimmed V and J ends, which lost 1 base and 0 bases, there was a span of 12 bases. CDR3 in DNA: TGTGCCAGCAGTTTATTAGGGGGAGCCCACCAAGAGACCCAGTACTTC. It is translated as CASSLLGGAHQETQYF.

The V gene is TRBV4-1, the J gene TRBJ2-1, with TRBD1 matching over 7 bases. V lost 3 bases to trimming and J lost 0 bases; unmatched junction nucleotides: 8. Germline V gene sequence: CDR1 MGHRA, CDR2 YSYEKL. CDR3 size: 17 residues. CDR3 DNA: TGCGCCAGCAGCCAGGCTGAAACAGGGGACTCCTACAATGAGCAGTTCTTC. This translates into CASSQAETGDSYNEQFF.

The chain recombines TRBV2 with TRBJ1-2; weak D call: TRBD1 (5 bases). Trimming removed 7 bases at V and 2 bases at J, with 20 bases between. Germline V gene sequence: CDR1 SNHLY, CDR2 FYNNEI. The CDR3 runs 16 residues. The CDR3 is CASIIQPQEGNYGYTF. The CDR3, as DNA: TGTGCCAGCATCATCCAGCCCCAGGAGGGGAACTATGGCTACACCTTC.

J is TRBJ1-1 and V is TRBV29-1; D gene ambiguous. V gave up 6 bases and J gave up 2 bases, with 13 bases separating them. The CDR3 totals 13 residues. CDR1 is SQVTM, CDR2 ANQGSEA, per germline. The CDR3 nucleotides read TGCAGCGTGCGGGCCGACTACAACACTGAAGCTTTCTTT. Residues: CSVRADYNTEAFF. Drawing the rest from reference TRBV29-1 and TRBJ1-1, the complete variable domain is SAVISQKPSRDICQRGTSLTIQCQVDSQVTMMFWYRQQPGQSLTLIATANQGSEATYESGFVIDKFPISRPNLTFSTLTVSNMSPEDSSIYLCSVRADYNTEAFFGQGTRLTVV.

The chain has TRBV7-2 and TRBJ1-2; no clear D gene. V lost 2 bases to trimming and J lost 8 bases, with 18 bases between them. The CDR3 spans 15 residues. The germline V gene encodes CDR1 SGHTA and CDR2 FQGNSA. The DNA of the CDR3 is TGTGCCAGCAGCTTAAAGTCCGCGGAGCGAGGCGGCTACACCTTC. Translated: CASSLKSAERGGYTF.

This chain joins TRBV9 and TRBJ1-1; D unclear. The germline V gene has CDR1 SGDLS and CDR2 YYNGEE. The CDR3 loop spans 14 amino acids. The V and J ends lost 4 bases and 5 bases respectively, with 15 bases between them. The CDR3 protein is CASSNSDRRTEAFF. The DNA for the CDR3 is TGTGCCAGCAGCAATAGCGACCGGCGGACTGAAGCTTTCTTT.

The V and J genes are TRBV5-1 and TRBJ1-1; D gene unclear. The length of the CDR3 is 14 residues. Trimming removed 1 base at V and 1 base at J, with 8 bases between. Germline V lookup: CDR1 SGHRS, CDR2 YFSETQ. The CDR3 sequence: CASSLNRGNTEAFF. CDR3 DNA sequence: TGCGCCAGCAGCTTGAATCGGGGGAACACTGAAGCTTTCTTT.

This chain links TRBV9 with TRBJ2-5; 9 nucleotides agree with TRBD2. CDR3 length: 17 residues. J lost 3 bases, V lost 3 bases, and 12 bases had no gene match. Germline values: CDR1 SGDLS, CDR2 YYNGEE. The CDR3: CASSDQPGLALKETQYF. In DNA, the CDR3 is TGTGCCAGCAGCGACCAACCGGGACTAGCCCTTAAAGAGACCCAGTACTTC.

The CDR3, as DNA: TGTGCCAGCAGCCCTTTAACGACAGTTGGGGCAACTTATGGCTACACCTTC. It encodes CASSPLTTVGATYGYTF. The rearrangement uses TRBV5-6 and TRBJ1-2, with a tentative D call TRBD1 (5 bases). The V end was cut by 4 bases, the J end by 5 bases, with 24 bases between. The CDR3 extends over 17 amino acids. CDR1 SGHDT and CDR2 YYEEEE come from the germline V gene.

V usage is TRBV11-2 and J usage is TRBJ1-1, with 9 bases matching TRBD1. The CDR3 runs to 15 residues. Trimming cost V 5 bases and J 0 bases; bases outside gene matches: 4. The germline CDR1 and CDR2 sequences are SGHAT and FQNNGV. In DNA form, the CDR3 reads TGTGCCAGCAGCCCCAGGACAGGGGTGAACACTGAAGCTTTCTTT. Translation gives CASSPRTGVNTEAFF.

The genes are TRBV5-1 and TRBJ1-3, with TRBD1 as a possible D gene (6 bases). Looked up from germline, CDR1 is SGHRS and CDR2 is YFSETQ. This CDR3 is built from 16 residues. The V and J ends lost 0 bases and 0 bases respectively, with 10 bases between them. The CDR3 sequence is CASSLEDRLSGNTIYF. For the CDR3, the DNA is TGCGCCAGCAGCTTGGAAGACAGGCTCTCTGGAAACACCATATATTTT.

V is TRBV5-1 and J is TRBJ2-5; 10 bases fit TRBD2. This CDR3 is 15 amino acids long. V lost 5 bases and J lost 3; bases outside the gene matches: 7. Germline-derived CDR1 and CDR2 are SGHRS and YFSETQ. The CDR3 DNA sequence: TGCGCCAGCAGTGAAACAACTAGCGGGGAAGAGACCCAGTACTTC. It is translated as CASSETTSGEETQYF. The whole variable domain, remainder taken from reference TRBV5-1 and TRBJ2-5, is KAGVTQTPRYLIKTRGQQVTLSCSPISGHRSVSWYQQTPGQGLQFLFEYFSETQRNKGNFPGRFSGRQFSNSRSEMNVSTLELGDSALYLCASSETTSGEETQYFGPGTRLLVL.

This sequence joins TRBV7-9 and TRBJ2-1, with 8 bases matching TRBD2. The CDR3 has 15 residues. Per germline, CDR1 SEHNR and CDR2 FQNEAQ (reference sequence). V lost 5 bases and J lost 4; bases outside the gene matches: 7. This CDR3 is CASSPGGAGYNEQFF. For the CDR3, the DNA is TGTGCCAGCAGCCCCGGGGGGGCCGGGTACAATGAGCAGTTCTTC.

The chain combines TRBV4-2 with TRBJ2-3; D might be TRBD2 (7 bases). The germline V gene encodes CDR1 LGHNA and CDR2 YNFKEQ. This CDR3 is 16 amino acids long. Trimming cost V 5 bases and J 2 bases, with 17 bases left between them. The CDR3 reads CASSALVAGATDTQYF. CDR3 bases: TGTGCCAGCAGCGCCCTCGTCGCGGGGGCCACAGATACGCAGTATTTT.

The chain links TRBV29-1 to TRBJ1-1; tentative D call: TRBD1 (5 bases). Germline V gene data show CDR1 as SQVTM and CDR2 as ANQGSEA. The CDR3 length is 10 residues. V gave up 6 bases and J gave up 5 bases, with 7 bases separating them. CDR3 sequence: CSVGGTEAFF. The CDR3 DNA follows: TGCAGCGTGGGGGGGACTGAAGCTTTCTTT.

The genes are TRBV19 and TRBJ1-1; D gene unclear. Between the trimmed V and J ends, which lost 5 bases and 8 bases, there was a span of 12 bases. In germline, CDR1 is LNHDA, CDR2 SQIVND (reference sequence). This CDR3 is 12 amino acids long. CDR3 nucleotide sequence: TGTGCCAGTAGTCTCCGAACTAAAGAAGCTTTCTTT. Protein: CASSLRTKEAFF. The whole variable domain, filled in from reference TRBV19 and TRBJ1-1, reads DGGITQSPKYLFRKEGQNVTLSCEQNLNHDAMYWYRQDPGQGLRLIYYSQIVNDFQKGDIAEGYSVSREKKESFPLTVTSAQKNPTAFYLCASSLRTKEAFFGQGTRLTVV.

The V and J genes are TRBV5-1 and TRBJ1-1; D is perhaps TRBD1 (5 bases). Trimming took off 2 bases at V and 1 base at J, with 12 bases between the two ends. The V gene's germline CDR1 is SGHRS and CDR2 YFSETQ. CDR3 length: 15 amino acids. The chain's CDR3 is CASSFGGSQNTEAFF. CDR3 nucleotides: TGCGCCAGCAGCTTCGGGGGGAGCCAGAACACTGAAGCTTTCTTT. Filled out from reference TRBV5-1 and TRBJ1-1, the complete variable domain reads KAGVTQTPRYLIKTRGQQVTLSCSPISGHRSVSWYQQTPGQGLQFLFEYFSETQRNKGNFPGRFSGRQFSNSRSEMNVSTLELGDSALYLCASSFGGSQNTEAFFGQGTRLTVV.

This clone was observed a single time. The V gene is TRBV29-1, the J gene TRBJ2-2; TRBD2 aligns across 7 bases. The CDR3 runs 13 residues. With V trimmed by 2 bases and J by 6 bases, 3 bases remained unmatched. The germline gives CDR1 SQVTM, CDR2 ANQGSEA. This CDR3 is CSVERGDAGELFF. The CDR3 DNA reads as TGCAGCGTTGAACGGGGGGACGCCGGGGAGCTGTTTTTT.

The chain joins TRBV16 to TRBJ2-3; 7 nucleotides line up with TRBD1. CDR1 and CDR2 from the germline V gene are KGHSY and FQNENV. There are 15 residues in the CDR3. V shed 4 bases, J shed 0 bases, and the junction held 4 bases outside the gene matches. In DNA form, the CDR3 reads TGTGCCAGCAGCCCAAACAGGGGAAGCACAGATACGCAGTATTTT. Translating gives CASSPNRGSTDTQYF.

The genes are TRBV19 and TRBJ1-4, with D uncertain. This CDR3 spans 14 amino acids. V was clipped by 7 bases and J by 0 bases, with 9 bases between them. Germline assignment: CDR1 LNHDA and CDR2 SQIVND (reference sequence). The CDR3 bases are TGTGCCAGTACCAGACTTGCAACTAATGAAAAACTGTTTTTT. Translated: CASTRLATNEKLFF.

This clone was observed a handful of times. The chain links TRBV29-1 to TRBJ2-3; 7 bases line up with TRBD2. The ends lost 8 bases at V and 4 bases at J; junction bases unmatched: 12. The germline gives CDR1 SQVTM, CDR2 ANQGSEA. This CDR3 contains 14 residues. The CDR3 DNA reads TGCAGCCTGAGACTAGCCTGGGCTCCAGATACGCAGTATTTT. It codes for CSLRLAWAPDTQYF.